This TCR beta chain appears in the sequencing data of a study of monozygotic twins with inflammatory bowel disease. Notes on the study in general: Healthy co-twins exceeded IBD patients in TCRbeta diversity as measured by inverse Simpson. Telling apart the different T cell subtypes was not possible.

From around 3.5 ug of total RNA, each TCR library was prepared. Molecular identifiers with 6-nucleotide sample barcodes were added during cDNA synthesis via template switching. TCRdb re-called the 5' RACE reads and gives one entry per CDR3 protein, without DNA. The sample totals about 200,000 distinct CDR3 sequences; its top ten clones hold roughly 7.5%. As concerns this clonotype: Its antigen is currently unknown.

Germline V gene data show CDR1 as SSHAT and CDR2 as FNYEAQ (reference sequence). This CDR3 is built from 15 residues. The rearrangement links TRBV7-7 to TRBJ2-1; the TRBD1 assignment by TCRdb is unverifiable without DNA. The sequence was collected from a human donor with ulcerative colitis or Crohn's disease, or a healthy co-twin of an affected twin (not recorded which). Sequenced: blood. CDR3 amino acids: CASSLGQGGGNEQFF.